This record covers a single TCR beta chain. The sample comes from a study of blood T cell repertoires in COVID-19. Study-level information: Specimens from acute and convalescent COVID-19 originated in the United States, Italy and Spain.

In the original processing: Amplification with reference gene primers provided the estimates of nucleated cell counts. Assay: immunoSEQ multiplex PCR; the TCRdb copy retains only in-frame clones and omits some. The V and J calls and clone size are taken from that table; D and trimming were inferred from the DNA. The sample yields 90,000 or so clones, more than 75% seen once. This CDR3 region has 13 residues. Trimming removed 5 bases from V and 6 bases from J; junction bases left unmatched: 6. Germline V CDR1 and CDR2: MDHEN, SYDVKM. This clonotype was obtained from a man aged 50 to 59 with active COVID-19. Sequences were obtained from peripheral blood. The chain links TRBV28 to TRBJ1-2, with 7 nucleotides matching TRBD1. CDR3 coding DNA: TGTGCCAGCAGTCCCGACAGGGCGCATGGCTACACCTTC. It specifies CASSPDRAHGYTF.